This T cell receptor (beta chain) was retrieved from a study of cytomegalovirus exposure and HLA in healthy donors. Study details: An earlier analysis identified 120 million or so unique TCR beta sequences in 150 million to 200 million T cells. Broader study findings: In a later analysis, common viral pathogens appeared linked to several of the most significant clusters. 16,951 TCR beta sequences were associated with HLA alleles at 0.05 false discovery rate in a later analysis. It was reported in a later analysis that an Asian-associated ancestry cluster showed fewer N-insertions than the 666-donor mean.

On this clone itself: Antigen unknown.

This CDR3 comprises 17 residues. CDR1 and CDR2 (germline): WSHSY, SAAADI. Trimming at V came to 0 bases and at J to 7 bases, leaving 6 bases not matched to a gene. PCR involved 60 Vbeta and 13 Jbeta primers. The repertoire was sequenced with immunoSEQ multiplex PCR; TCRdb's copy has only in-frame clones and lacks some. The data contain around 230,000 clones, almost 80% of them singletons. The clonotype originates from a male donor in good health and CMV-seronegative. Sequenced material: PBMCs. The genes are TRBV10-2 and TRBJ1-6; 10 bases are shared with TRBD1. This chain's CDR3 is CASSESFPGQGNSPLHF. The CDR3 coding sequence is TGCGCCAGCAGTGAGTCGTTTCCGGGACAGGGGAATTCACCCCTCCACTTT.